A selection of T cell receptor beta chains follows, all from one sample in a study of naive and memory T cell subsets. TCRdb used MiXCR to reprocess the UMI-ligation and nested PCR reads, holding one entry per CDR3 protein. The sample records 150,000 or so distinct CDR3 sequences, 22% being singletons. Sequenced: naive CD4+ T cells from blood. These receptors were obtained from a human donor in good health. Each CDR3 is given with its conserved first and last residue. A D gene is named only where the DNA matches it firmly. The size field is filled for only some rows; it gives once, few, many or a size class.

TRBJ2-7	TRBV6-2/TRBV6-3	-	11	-	CASSGHMEQYF	TGTGCCAGCAGCGGTCATATGGAGCAGTACTTC
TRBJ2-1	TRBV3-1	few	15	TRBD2	CASSHTSGAYNEQFF	TGTGCCAGCAGCCATACTAGCGGGGCATACAATGAGCAGTTCTTC
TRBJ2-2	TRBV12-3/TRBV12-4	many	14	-	CASSRSGNTGELFF	TGTGCCAGCAGCCGTAGCGGGAACACCGGGGAGCTGTTTTTT
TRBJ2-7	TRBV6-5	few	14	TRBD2	CASSWGLAGNEQYF	TGTGCCAGCAGTTGGGGGCTAGCGGGAAACGAGCAGTACTTC
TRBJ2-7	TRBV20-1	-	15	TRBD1	CSARPGQGRTYEQYF	TGCAGTGCTAGACCAGGACAGGGGAGGACTTACGAGCAGTACTTC
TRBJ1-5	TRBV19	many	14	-	CAISAAHSNQPQHF	TGTGCCATATCTGCGGCGCATAGCAATCAGCCCCAGCATTTT
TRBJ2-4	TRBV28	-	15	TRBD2	CASKGLAGGGNIQYF	TGTGCCAGCAAAGGCCTAGCGGGGGGAGGAAACATTCAGTACTTC
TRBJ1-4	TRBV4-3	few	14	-	CASSQGRAHEKLFF	TGCGCCAGCAGCCAAGGCAGGGCGCATGAAAAACTGTTTTTT
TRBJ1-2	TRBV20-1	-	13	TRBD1	CSAGWGQLYGYTF	TGCAGTGCGGGGTGGGGACAGCTCTATGGCTACACCTTC
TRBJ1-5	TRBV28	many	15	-	CASSWSLRGNQPQHF	TGTGCCAGCAGCTGGAGCTTAAGGGGCAATCAGCCCCAGCATTTT
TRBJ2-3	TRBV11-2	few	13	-	CASSKGPVQAQYF	TGTGCCAGCAGCAAAGGACCCGTACAAGCGCAGTATTTT
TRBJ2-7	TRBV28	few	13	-	CASRLGNSYEQYF	TGTGCCAGCCGTCTCGGGAACTCCTACGAGCAGTACTTC
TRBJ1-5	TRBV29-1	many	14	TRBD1	CSAGQGGSNQPQHF	TGCAGCGCCGGACAGGGAGGTAGCAATCAGCCCCAGCATTTT
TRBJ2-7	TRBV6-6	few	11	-	CASSYINEQYF	TGTGCCAGCAGTTACATCAACGAGCAGTACTTC
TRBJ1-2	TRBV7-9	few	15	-	CASSLSNSLNYGYTF	TGTGCCAGCAGCTTATCTAACAGTCTTAACTATGGCTACACCTTC
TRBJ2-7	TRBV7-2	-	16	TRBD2	CASSWGTSGRLSEQYF	TGTGCCAGCAGCTGGGGGACTAGCGGGAGGTTGAGTGAGCAGTACTTC
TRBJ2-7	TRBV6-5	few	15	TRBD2	CASNELAGGPGEQYF	TGTGCCAGCAACGAACTAGCGGGAGGGCCCGGCGAGCAGTACTTC
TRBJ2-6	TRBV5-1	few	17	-	CASSLRQRPSGANVLTF	TGCGCCAGCAGCTTGAGACAGAGGCCCTCTGGGGCCAACGTCCTGACTTTC
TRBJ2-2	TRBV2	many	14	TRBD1	CASSRDRAAGELFF	TGTGCCAGCAGCCGGGACAGGGCCGCCGGGGAGCTGTTTTTT
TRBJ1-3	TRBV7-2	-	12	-	CASGTVGNTIYF	TGTGCCAGCGGGACGGTCGGAAACACCATATATTTT
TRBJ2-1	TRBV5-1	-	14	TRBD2	CASSVAGGYNEQFF	TGCGCCAGCAGCGTAGCGGGAGGCTACAATGAGCAGTTCTTC
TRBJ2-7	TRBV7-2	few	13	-	CASSKPGRSGQYF	TGTGCCAGCAGCAAGCCCGGTCGTTCGGGGCAGTACTTC
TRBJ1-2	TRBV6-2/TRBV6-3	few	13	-	CASSSDRFYGYTF	TGTGCCAGCAGCTCCGACAGATTCTATGGCTACACCTTC
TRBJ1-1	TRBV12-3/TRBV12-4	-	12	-	CASSRWNTEAFF	TGTGCCAGCAGTCGTTGGAACACTGAAGCTTTCTTT